Listed below are T cell receptor beta chains from one sample, sequenced in a study of blood T cell repertoires in COVID-19. Profiled with immunoSEQ multiplex PCR; TCRdb holds only in-frame clones, not every one. The sample comprises around 80,000 clones, about three quarters of which are singletons, and about a fifth rests with the top ten. Sequenced input: peripheral blood. The source is an elderly woman with active or convalescent COVID-19. The CDR3 runs from the conserved cysteine through the conserved F or W. The D gene is left open where the match is weak. Only part of the rows carry a size: once, few, many, or a class if the clone is expanded.

TRBJ1-5 | . | TRBV6-6 | 14 | . | CASSLPVSSQPQHF | TGTGCCAGCAGTCTCCCTGTAAGTAGTCAGCCCCAGCATTTT
TRBJ1-4 | . | TRBV7-2 | 14 | few | CASGWGRPDEKLFF | TGTGCCAGCGGATGGGGGCGCCCCGATGAAAAACTGTTTTTT
TRBJ2-1 | TRBD1 | TRBV9 | 15 | . | CASSVWDSSYNEQFF | TGTGCCAGCAGCGTATGGGACAGCTCCTACAATGAGCAGTTCTTC
TRBJ2-5 | TRBD2 | TRBV7-2 | 15 | once | CASSSSTSGGKTQYF | TGTGCCAGCAGCTCCTCGACTAGCGGGGGAAAGACCCAGTACTTC
TRBJ1-1 | . | TRBV14 | 12 | once | CASSQGRFGAFF | TGTGCCAGCAGCCAAGGGAGGTTTGGGGCTTTCTTT
TRBJ1-2 | . | TRBV18 | 18 | . | CASSPDFTVLGANYGYTF | TGTGCCAGCTCACCAGACTTTACTGTCTTGGGGGCGAATTATGGCTACACCTTC
TRBJ1-2 | . | TRBV5-6 | 13 | . | CASGDTADYGYTF | TGTGCCAGCGGGGACACAGCGGATTATGGCTACACCTTC
TRBJ2-7 | . | TRBV12-3/TRBV12-4 | 13 | . | CASSTGTSYEQYF | TGTGCCAGCTCTACCGGGACTTCCTACGAGCAGTACTTC
TRBJ1-5 | . | TRBV9 | 18 | . | CASSVGKVGGYSNQPQHF | TGTGCCAGCAGCGTAGGGAAGGTGGGGGGGTATAGCAATCAGCCCCAGCATTTT
TRBJ2-2 | . | TRBV2 | 13 | once | CASTPGVTGELFF | TGTGCCAGCACCCCGGGGGTCACCGGGGAGCTGTTTTTT
TRBJ2-1 | TRBD1 | TRBV5-4 | 16 | . | CASSGGDRGFLDEQFF | TGTGCCAGCAGCGGGGGGGACAGGGGATTTTTAGATGAGCAGTTCTTC
TRBJ2-2 | TRBD2 | TRBV27 | 14 | . | CASSLLGGTGELFF | TGTGCCAGCAGTTTATTGGGAGGGACCGGGGAGCTGTTTTTT
TRBJ2-3 | TRBD2 | TRBV18 | 17 | . | CASSPIPRRGGADTQYF | TGTGCCAGCTCACCAATCCCCCGGCGGGGGGGCGCAGATACGCAGTATTTT
TRBJ2-3 | . | TRBV6-5 | 15 | . | CASRLTGGDTDTQYF | TGTGCCAGCAGACTCACAGGGGGGGACACAGATACGCAGTATTTT
TRBJ2-3 | TRBD1 | TRBV12-5 | 14 | . | CASGIDRATDTQYF | TGTGCTAGTGGTATCGACAGGGCCACAGATACGCAGTATTTT
TRBJ2-1 | . | TRBV9 | 15 | . | CASSPMGSPHNEQFF | TGTGCCAGCAGCCCCATGGGCTCCCCACACAATGAGCAGTTCTTC
TRBJ1-6 | TRBD1 | TRBV27 | 16 | few | CASRMTGGEINSPLHF | TGTGCCAGCAGAATGACAGGGGGTGAGATTAATTCACCCCTCCACTTT
TRBJ1-6 | TRBD1 | TRBV7-7 | 16 | . | CASSRPRTGKNSPLHF | TGTGCTAGCAGCCGCCCGAGGACAGGGAAGAATTCACCCCTCCACTTT
TRBJ2-5 | TRBD2 | TRBV5-4 | 17 | once | CASSVLAGGPSEETQYF | TGTGCCAGCAGCGTGTTAGCGGGGGGGCCATCGGAGGAGACCCAGTACTTC
TRBJ2-1 | TRBD1 | TRBV29-1 | 16 | . | CSVDRTGFSSYNEQFF | TGCAGCGTTGATCGGACAGGGTTTTCCTCCTACAATGAGCAGTTCTTC
TRBJ2-1 | . | TRBV7-2 | 15 | . | CASSSQPLNYNEQFF | TGTGCCAGCAGCTCACAACCGTTAAACTACAATGAGCAGTTCTTC
TRBJ2-3 | . | TRBV20-1 | 14 | . | CSASPGTAEDTQYF | TGCAGTGCTAGTCCCGGGACTGCAGAGGATACGCAGTATTTT
TRBJ2-5 | TRBD2 | TRBV30 | 16 | . | CAWSPGTRGGQETQYF | TGTGCCTGGAGCCCAGGGACTAGGGGCGGCCAAGAGACCCAGTACTTC
TRBJ2-3 | . | TRBV28 | 14 | . | CASSLRGSTDTQYF | TGTGCCAGCAGTTTAAGGGGCAGCACAGATACGCAGTATTTT